One sample yielded the 9 T cell receptor beta chains listed below, sequenced in a study of cytomegalovirus exposure and HLA in healthy donors. In the PCR, 60 Vbeta and 13 Jbeta primers were used. Measured with immunoSEQ multiplex PCR; TCRdb has only the in-frame clones, and not every one. The sample shows 100,000 to 150,000 clones, about 70% of them seen only once. The sample was PBMCs. These receptors all come from a woman aged 40 to 50 in good health and CMV-seropositive.

The rearrangement joins TRBV7-3 to TRBJ2-1, with D perhaps TRBD2 (7 bases). From germline, CDR1 is SGHTA and CDR2 FQGTGA. Trimming cost V 5 bases and J 3 bases, with 14 bases left between them. CDR3 length: 15 amino acids. The chain's CDR3 is CASSPTGGGYNEQFF. The DNA for the CDR3 is TGTGCCAGCAGCCCAACGGGGGGCGGCTACAATGAGCAGTTCTTC.

This clone was detected only a few times. The V gene is TRBV7-2, the J gene TRBJ1-2; perhaps TRBD1 as D (6 bases). There are 15 residues in the CDR3. Trimming pared 3 bases from V and 7 bases from J, leaving 18 bases between. Germline CDR1 is SGHTA and CDR2 is FQGNSA. Written as DNA, the CDR3 is TGTGCCAGCAGCTTGATGCACAGGGTTCCTTCTGGCTACACCTTC. Translating gives CASSLMHRVPSGYTF.

J is TRBJ2-7 and V is TRBV10-3; D gene unclear. Germline assignment: CDR1 ENHRY and CDR2 SYGVKD. The V gene lost 8 bases and the J gene lost 0 bases, with 5 bases spanning the gap. The CDR3 has 11 amino acids. The CDR3 nucleotides are TGTGCCATCGGCAGCTCCTACGAGCAGTACTTC. It specifies CAIGSSYEQYF.

The chain couples TRBV2 to TRBJ2-5; 10 bases line up with TRBD1. Germline CDR1 SNHLY, CDR2 FYNNEI. V lost 6 bases, J lost 7 bases, and 8 bases stayed unmatched. The CDR3 is 14 residues long. CDR3 nucleotides: TGTGCCAGCAGGGGAGACAGGGGGCCTGGGACCCAGTACTTC. This gives the protein CASRGDRGPGTQYF.

The chain carries TRBV13 and TRBJ2-3; 10 positions match TRBD1. The CDR3 has 15 residues. Per the germline V gene, CDR1 is PRHDT and CDR2 is FYEKMQ (reference sequence). The V segment lost 5 bases and the J segment 5 bases; nucleotides outside the gene matches: 7. CDR3 sequence reads: CASSLGQGGVDTQYF. In DNA, the CDR3 is TGTGCCAGCAGCCTCGGACAGGGGGGAGTAGATACGCAGTATTTT.

The chain couples TRBV6-5 to TRBJ2-7; 10 bases are a match to TRBD1. Losses at the gene ends were 4 bases for V and 2 bases for J; bases not matched to a gene: 5. The CDR3 consists of 15 residues. From germline, CDR1 is MNHEY and CDR2 SVGAGI. CDR3 DNA: TGTGCCAGCAGTTTCAGACAGGGGGCGACCTACGAGCAGTACTTC. Amino acid sequence: CASSFRQGATYEQYF.

This chain joins TRBV27 and TRBJ1-5; tentatively, D is TRBD1 (5 bases). Germline V gene lookup returns CDR1 MNHEY and CDR2 SMNVEV (reference sequence). The CDR3 sequence is 14 residues long. V gave up 7 bases and J gave up 6 bases, with 16 bases separating them. CDR3 protein: CASKSIQGGQPQHF. CDR3 sequence (DNA): TGTGCCAGCAAATCAATCCAGGGAGGTCAGCCCCAGCATTTT.

This chain uses TRBV2 with TRBJ1-5, with 12 bases identical to TRBD1. Germline assignment: CDR1 SNHLY and CDR2 FYNNEI. This CDR3 has 16 amino acids. V shed 8 bases, J shed 3 bases, and the junction held 8 bases outside the gene matches. CDR3 nucleotide sequence: TGTGCCAGCGGAGGGACAGGGGGCCTGAACAATCAGCCCCAGCATTTT. It encodes CASGGTGGLNNQPQHF.

The chain links TRBV6-5 to TRBJ1-1; TRBD1 matches 8 bases. This CDR3 is built from 15 residues. V lost 6 bases to trimming and J lost 7 bases; unmatched junction nucleotides: 13. Germline-derived CDR1 and CDR2 are MNHEY and SVGAGI. The CDR3 loop is CASRSQGQGKFEAFF. In DNA, the CDR3 is TGTGCCAGCAGGTCCCAAGGACAGGGCAAGTTTGAAGCTTTCTTT.